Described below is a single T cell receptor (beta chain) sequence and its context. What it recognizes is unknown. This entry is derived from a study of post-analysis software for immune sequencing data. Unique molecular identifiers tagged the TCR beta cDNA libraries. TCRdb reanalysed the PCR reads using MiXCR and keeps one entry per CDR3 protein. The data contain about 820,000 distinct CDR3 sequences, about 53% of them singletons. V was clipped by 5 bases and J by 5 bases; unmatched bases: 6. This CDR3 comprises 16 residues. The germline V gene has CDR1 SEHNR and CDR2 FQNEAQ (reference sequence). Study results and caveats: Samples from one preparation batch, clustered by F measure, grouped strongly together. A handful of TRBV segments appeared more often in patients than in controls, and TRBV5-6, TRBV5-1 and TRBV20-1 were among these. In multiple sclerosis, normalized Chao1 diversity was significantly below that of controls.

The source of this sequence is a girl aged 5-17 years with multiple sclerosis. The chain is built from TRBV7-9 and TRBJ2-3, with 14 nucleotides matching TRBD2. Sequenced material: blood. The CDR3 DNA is TGTGCCAGCAGCGAGGGACTAGCGGGAGCCGGAGATACGCAGTATTTT. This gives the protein CASSEGLAGAGDTQYF.